Below, 24 T cell receptor beta chains from the same sample are listed, as sequenced in a study of T cell responses to AZD1222 COVID-19 vaccine. Profiled with immunoSEQ multiplex PCR; TCRdb holds only in-frame clones, not every one. In the table there are over 110,000 clones, 90% to 95% of which are singletons. The sample in question was peripheral blood, obtained on day 0 of AZD1222 vaccination. The receptors shown here come from an adult in good health.

CDR3 amino acids: CSASTGDQPQHF. The CDR3 nucleotides read TGCAGTGCTAGTACTGGTGATCAGCCCCAGCATTTT. This chain connects TRBV20-1 to TRBJ1-5; no reliable D call. Germline V CDR1 and CDR2: DFQATT, SNEGSKA (reference sequence). There are 12 residues in the CDR3. Trimming cost V 3 bases and J 5 bases, with 8 bases left between them.

On this clone itself: The same CDR3 arises from other DNA sequences in this sample as well. The V and J genes are TRBV3-1 (or the pseudogene TRBV3-2) and TRBJ2-5; 8 bases are shared with TRBD2. The CDR3 runs 13 residues. Germline CDR1 and CDR2: LGHDT and YNNKEL (reference sequence). V shed 3 bases and J 3 bases; nucleotides not matched to a gene: 0. For the CDR3, the DNA is TGTGCCAGCAGCCACGGGGGGGAAGAGACCCAGTACTTC. It specifies CASSHGGEETQYF.

The chain carries TRBV11-2 and TRBJ2-5, with 12 bases that match TRBD2. The germline gives CDR1 SGHAT, CDR2 FQNNGV. The CDR3 consists of 16 residues. The V segment lost 5 bases and the J segment 4 bases; nucleotides outside the gene matches: 8. This CDR3 is CASSPGTSGFGETQYF. DNA of the CDR3: TGTGCCAGCAGCCCCGGGACTAGCGGGTTTGGAGAGACCCAGTACTTC.

V usage is TRBV7-9 and J usage is TRBJ2-1, with 15 bases identical to TRBD2. This CDR3 spans 17 amino acids. The V and J ends lost 4 bases and 3 bases, in that order; junction bases with no gene match: 4. The V gene's germline CDR1 is SEHNR and CDR2 FQNEAQ (reference sequence). This chain's CDR3 is CASSYLGLAGGYNEQFF. The CDR3 DNA reads TGTGCCAGCAGCTACCTGGGACTAGCGGGAGGCTACAATGAGCAGTTCTTC.

The chain links TRBV5-1 to TRBJ2-3; D gene ambiguous. Germline lookup yields CDR1 SGHRS and CDR2 YFSETQ. The CDR3 runs to 12 residues. V lost 7 bases and J lost 4, with 10 bases in between. The CDR3 DNA sequence: TGCGCCAGCCGCCCGCAAGCAGATACGCAGTATTTT. It is translated as CASRPQADTQYF.

This sequence joins TRBV7-2 and TRBJ2-5, with D perhaps matching TRBD2 (6 bases). The CDR3 has 14 amino acids. In germline, CDR1 is SGHTA, CDR2 FQGNSA. Trimming removed 1 base at V and 5 bases at J, with 11 bases between. CDR3 in DNA: TGTGCCAGCAGCTTAGGGGGCGGGATGGAGACCCAGTACTTC. Translation: CASSLGGGMETQYF.

The chain couples TRBV5-1 to TRBJ2-1; either TRBD1 or TRBD2 may supply D (5 bases each). Germline-derived CDR1 and CDR2 are SGHRS and YFSETQ. This CDR3 is 12 amino acids long. Trimming shortened V by 0 bases and J by 8 bases, and 6 bases separated the two germline ends. As DNA, the CDR3 is TGCGCCAGCAGCTTGGGGGACGATGAGCAGTTCTTC. Its protein is CASSLGDDEQFF.

The chain is built from TRBV6-5 and TRBJ2-3; no definite D call. CDR1 and CDR2 (germline): MNHEY, SVGAGI. V was shortened by 2 bases and J by 2 bases, with 8 bases between the two germline ends. The CDR3 consists of 14 residues. The CDR3 DNA follows: TGTGCCAGCAGTTACGGGGATACCACAGATACGCAGTATTTT. It specifies CASSYGDTTDTQYF.

This clone was seen a few times. Other DNA variants within this sample encode the same CDR3. V and J are TRBV5-4 and TRBJ2-7, with D maybe TRBD2 (6 bases). The CDR3 consists of 14 residues. Germline CDR1 and CDR2: SGHNT and YYREEE (reference sequence). V dropped 1 base and J dropped 3 bases, with 11 bases sitting between them. CDR3 DNA: TGTGCCAGCAGCTTGAGTGGGGGAGGCTACGAGCAGTACTTC. This gives the protein CASSLSGGGYEQYF.

J is TRBJ2-1 and V is TRBV9; perhaps TRBD1 as D (5 bases). Germline V gives CDR1 SGDLS, CDR2 YYNGEE. The germline V and J ends were trimmed by 1 base and 8 bases, with 10 bases remaining between them. The CDR3 consists of 13 residues. CDR3 loop: CASSVRQGDEQFF. The CDR3 nucleotides read TGTGCCAGCAGCGTACGGCAGGGCGATGAGCAGTTCTTC.

The V and J genes are TRBV9 and TRBJ2-3; 9 positions match TRBD2. CDR3 length equals 16 residues. The V gene's germline CDR1 is SGDLS and CDR2 YYNGEE. Trimming removed 1 base from V and 2 bases from J; junction bases left unmatched: 5. CDR3 protein: CASSVRLAGSTDTQYF. Written as DNA, the CDR3 is TGTGCCAGCAGCGTAAGGCTAGCGGGATCCACAGATACGCAGTATTTT.

The chain employs TRBV9 and TRBJ1-2; 7 nucleotides align to TRBD1. Germline assignment: CDR1 SGDLS and CDR2 YYNGEE. This CDR3 has 15 residues. With 0 bases clipped from V and 3 bases from J, the junction kept 5 bases outside the gene matches. CDR3 coding DNA: TGTGCCAGCAGCGTAGGGGCAGGGGGAGACTATGGCTACACCTTC. Translated, it gives CASSVGAGGDYGYTF.

The V call is TRBV7-8, the J call TRBJ1-1, with D hard to call. The ends were cut back, 3 bases at V and 4 bases at J, with 12 bases in the middle. The germline gives CDR1 SGHVS, CDR2 FQNEAQ. The CDR3 consists of 14 residues. The CDR3: CASSFVEVTTEAFF. The CDR3 DNA sequence: TGTGCCAGCAGCTTCGTTGAGGTCACCACTGAAGCTTTCTTT.

The chain uses TRBV7-2 and TRBJ1-3, with 7 bases lining up with TRBD1. Germline V lookup: CDR1 SGHTA, CDR2 FQGNSA. The CDR3 contains 17 residues. V shed 4 bases, J shed 3 bases, and the junction held 12 bases outside the gene matches. The CDR3 loop is CASSSAAGGSVGNTIYF. The CDR3 DNA is TGTGCCAGCAGCTCGGCCGCAGGGGGTTCGGTTGGAAACACCATATATTTT.

The rearrangement links TRBV19 to TRBJ2-7; 9 positions agree with TRBD1. The CDR3 length is 16 residues. Germline trimming cut 0 bases from V and 0 bases from J; bases unmatched to any gene: 3. CDR1 is LNHDA, CDR2 SQIVND, per germline (reference sequence). CDR3: CASSIDRDRASYEQYF. Here the CDR3 DNA reads TGTGCCAGTAGTATAGACCGGGACAGGGCCTCCTACGAGCAGTACTTC.

The V gene is TRBV7-9, the J gene TRBJ1-1; possible D gene TRBD1, 6 bases. The germline V gene has CDR1 SEHNR and CDR2 FQNEAQ (reference sequence). Trimming removed 6 bases at V and 11 bases at J, with 13 bases between. The CDR3 has 11 amino acids. The CDR3 nucleotides are TGTGCCAGCAGTTATTCAGGGGACGCTTTCTTT. It specifies CASSYSGDAFF.

V and J are TRBV4-1 and TRBJ1-3, with 7 bases aligning to TRBD1. The CDR3 totals 16 residues. The germline V gene has CDR1 MGHRA and CDR2 YSYEKL. V was clipped by 4 bases and J by 0 bases; unmatched bases: 6. The CDR3 DNA follows: TGCGCCAGCAGCCCCCCCGGGACAGCCTCTGGAAACACCATATATTTT. Its translation: CASSPPGTASGNTIYF.

V is TRBV4-3 and J is TRBJ2-1; TRBD2 aligns across 9 bases. Germline trimming cut 0 bases from V and 6 bases from J; bases unmatched to any gene: 9. From germline, CDR1 is LGHNA and CDR2 YSLEER. The CDR3 spans 17 residues. The CDR3 nucleotides are TGCGCCAGCAGCCAAGATAATGGGCTAGCGGGGACCAATGAGCAGTTCTTC. Amino acids: CASSQDNGLAGTNEQFF.

This chain links TRBV9 with TRBJ1-6; no reliable D call. The CDR3 consists of 16 residues. With 0 bases removed from V and 0 bases from J, the gap between germline ends came to 7 bases. Germline V lookup: CDR1 SGDLS, CDR2 YYNGEE. The CDR3 DNA sequence: TGTGCCAGCAGCGTAGCGGGAAGCTCCTATAATTCACCCCTCCACTTT. Amino acids: CASSVAGSSYNSPLHF.

V is TRBV19 and J is TRBJ2-2; tentatively, D is TRBD2 (6 bases). The CDR3 runs 15 residues. Germline values: CDR1 LNHDA, CDR2 SQIVND (reference sequence). The V gene lost 4 bases and the J gene lost 5 bases, with 14 bases spanning the gap. DNA of the CDR3: TGTGCCAGTAGTACCGGGACTGCAACGACCGGGGAGCTGTTTTTT. Translating gives CASSTGTATTGELFF.

This sequence joins TRBV6-5 and TRBJ2-5; possibly TRBD2 for D (5 bases). The germline V gene encodes CDR1 MNHEY and CDR2 SVGAGI. The CDR3 totals 14 residues. V shed 4 bases and J shed 2 bases, with 11 bases lying between them. The CDR3: CASSSWTVQETQYF. CDR3 DNA: TGTGCCAGCAGTTCCTGGACTGTTCAAGAGACCCAGTACTTC.

The chain uses TRBV28 and TRBJ2-3, with D possibly being TRBD1 or TRBD2 (5 bases each). The CDR3 is 17 residues long. Deletions cut 7 bases from V and 1 base from J, with 21 bases between. The V gene's germline CDR1 is MDHEN and CDR2 SYDVKM. CDR3 region: CASKLVRGWIGTDTQYF. The CDR3 DNA is TGTGCCAGCAAATTAGTTCGGGGCTGGATAGGCACAGATACGCAGTATTTT. The full variable domain, in which reference TRBV28 and TRBJ2-3 provide the parts outside the CDR3, is DVKVTQSSRYLVKRTGEKVFLECVQDMDHENMFWYRQDPGLGLRLIYFSYDVKMKEKGDIPEGYSVSREKKERFSLILESASTNQTSMYLCASKLVRGWIGTDTQYFGPGTRLTVL.

Turning to this clone: This CDR3 is also generated by other DNA sequences in the sample. The chain has TRBV18 and TRBJ1-5; D not resolved. CDR3 size: 12 residues. Germline loops: CDR1 KGHSH, CDR2 LQKENI. V was cut by 5 bases and J by 4 bases, with 6 bases left in between. The chain's CDR3 is CASSAANQPQHF. CDR3 DNA sequence: TGTGCCAGCTCAGCGGCGAATCAGCCCCAGCATTTT.

The J gene is TRBJ2-3, the V gene TRBV7-2, with 8 nucleotides matching TRBD2. Germline V gene data show CDR1 as SGHTA and CDR2 as FQGNSA. This CDR3 is built from 13 residues. CDR3 residues: CAWAGGHTDTQYF. For the CDR3, the DNA is TGTGCTTGGGCGGGAGGACACACAGATACGCAGTATTTT.